This T cell receptor beta chain was retrieved from a study of human T cells and chemical hapten exposure. About the study: Diphenylcyclopropenone was administered weekly to the scalp of patients throughout the roughly 24-week study. Study outcomes and limitations: The number of TCRs over 1 in 1000 frequency stayed unchanged after DPC.

Separate cDNA molecules received unique molecular identifiers, which the library attached to them. MiXCR, applied by TCRdb to the RACE reads, yields one record per CDR3 protein. Of more than 75,000 distinct CDR3 sequences in the sample, about 8.9% are singletons; the top ten hold around 3.9%. Germline V gives CDR1 LNHDA, CDR2 SQIVND (reference sequence). Trimming took off 0 bases at V and 0 bases at J, with 12 bases between the two ends. This CDR3 contains 17 residues. The time point: pre-sensitization, week 0. Treatment here: therapeutic diphenylcyclopropenone sensitization with weekly scalp DPC. At every patch-test visit, blood was drawn before the patch test was applied. This clonotype was seen more than once but under ten times. Its antigen is currently unknown.

Sample: whole blood, taken in connection with sensitization to the hapten diphenylcyclopropenone (DPC). This clonotype was obtained from a woman aged 40-49 years with alopecia areata. Some clones in this sample may be carry-over from other donors' samples. The rearrangement uses TRBV19 and TRBJ1-5; no clear D. CDR3: CASSIDSPPYSNQPQHF. The CDR3 region has the DNA TGTGCCAGTAGTATAGACAGTCCTCCCTATAGCAATCAGCCCCAGCATTTT. Combining the CDR3 with reference TRBV19 and TRBJ1-5 gives the whole variable domain DGGITQSPKYLFRKEGQNVTLSCEQNLNHDAMYWYRQDPGQGLRLIYYSQIVNDFQKGDIAEGYSVSREKKESFPLTVTSAQKNPTAFYLCASSIDSPPYSNQPQHFGDGTRLSIL.